The following is a T cell receptor beta chain sequence with its context. Trimming cost V 5 bases and J 4 bases, with 15 bases left between them. The CDR3 spans 14 residues. Germline-derived CDR1 and CDR2 are SGHVS and FNYEAQ. Original methodology: Reference gene primer amplification gave estimated nucleated cell counts. TCRdb's table, derived via immunoSEQ multiplex PCR, lists solely in-frame clones and lacks some. V and J calls and clone size come straight from that table; D and trimming were deduced from the DNA. The data show under 35,000 clones, 85% to 90% seen once. These data originate in a study of blood T cell repertoires in COVID-19. Study details: Italy, Spain and the United States were the sources of the convalescent and acute COVID-19 samples. T cells, B-cell-depleted T cells, or PBMCs provided the cDNA or gDNA that served as material.

The chain combines TRBV7-6 with TRBJ2-7; D is perhaps TRBD1 (5 bases). Sequenced: peripheral blood. The receptor was isolated from a human donor in a cohort sampled during active COVID-19. The CDR3 bases are TGTGCCAGCAGCCCAGGGTATTCTCAATACGAGCAGTACTTC. Protein: CASSPGYSQYEQYF.